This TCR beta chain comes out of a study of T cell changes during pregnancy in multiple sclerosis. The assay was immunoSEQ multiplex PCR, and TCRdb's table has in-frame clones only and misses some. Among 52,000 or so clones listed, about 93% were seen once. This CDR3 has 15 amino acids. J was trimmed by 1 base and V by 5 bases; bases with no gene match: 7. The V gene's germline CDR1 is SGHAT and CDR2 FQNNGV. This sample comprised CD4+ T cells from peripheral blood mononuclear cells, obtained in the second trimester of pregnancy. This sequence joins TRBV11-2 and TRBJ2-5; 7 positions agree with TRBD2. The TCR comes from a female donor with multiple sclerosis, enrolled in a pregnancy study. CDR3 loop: CASSGRVGVQETQYF. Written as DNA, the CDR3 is TGTGCCAGCAGCGGGAGGGTCGGGGTCCAAGAGACCCAGTACTTC.